The rows below give T cell receptor beta chains drawn from one sample of a study of shared clonotypes between healthy human individuals. Using immunoSEQ multiplex PCR, the repertoire was profiled, and TCRdb retains in-frame clones only, with some absent. The table lists about 610,000 clones, 97% of them singletons. Sequenced: naive CD4+ T cells sorted from blood. The receptors come from a woman in her 30s in good health. The CDR3 runs from the conserved cysteine through the conserved F or W. Fields, in order: V gene, clone size, J gene, D gene, CDR3 protein, CDR3 DNA. D genes are given only for firm matches. Clone size appears in some rows only: once, few, many, or a class for an expanded clone.

TRBV28,NA,TRBJ1-1,NA,CASSLHGPVNTEAFF,TGTGCCAGCAGTTTACACGGACCGGTGAACACTGAAGCTTTCTTT
TRBV7-3,NA,TRBJ2-1,TRBD1,CASSLIFGQGITNEQFF,TGTGCCAGCAGCTTAATTTTTGGACAGGGTATAACCAATGAGCAGTTCTTC
TRBV19,NA,TRBJ2-3,NA,CASSIGLGDTDTQYF,TGTGCCAGTAGTATAGGATTGGGGGACACAGATACGCAGTATTTT
TRBV5-1,once,TRBJ2-1,NA,CASSLGNSYNEQFF,TGCGCCAGCAGCTTGGGTAACTCCTACAATGAGCAGTTCTTC
TRBV25-1,NA,TRBJ2-2,TRBD2,CASSARTSGSGELFF,TGTGCCAGCAGTGCCCGGACTAGCGGCTCCGGGGAGCTGTTTTTT
TRBV28,NA,TRBJ1-2,NA,CASSQDWANYGYTF,TGTGCCAGCAGCCAAGACTGGGCTAACTATGGCTACACCTTC
TRBV11-2,NA,TRBJ2-1,NA,CASSLDQVREQFF,TGTGCCAGCAGCTTAGATCAGGTACGTGAGCAGTTCTTC
TRBV28,NA,TRBJ2-1,TRBD2,CASSSSGLAGNNEQFF,TGTGCCAGCAGTTCATCGGGTCTAGCGGGAAACAATGAGCAGTTCTTC
TRBV4-1,NA,TRBJ2-7,TRBD2,CASSQDILAGGHSYEQYF,TGCGCCAGCAGCCAAGATATCCTAGCGGGAGGACACTCCTACGAGCAGTACTTC
TRBV27,NA,TRBJ1-5,NA,CASSLRGNNQPQHF,TGTGCCAGCAGTTTGAGGGGGAATAATCAGCCCCAGCATTTT
TRBV28,NA,TRBJ1-4,NA,CACHRGMNEKLFF,TGTGCCTGTCACAGAGGAATGAATGAAAAACTGTTTTTT
TRBV7-2,NA,TRBJ1-6,NA,CASSTPRGYGSPLHF,TGTGCCAGCAGCACCCCCCGGGGGTATGGTTCACCCCTCCACTTT
TRBV29-1,NA,TRBJ2-1,NA,CSVALPPFF,TGCAGCGTTGCACTCCCTCCGTTCTTC
TRBV10-3,once,TRBJ1-5,NA,CAISDPDQPQHF,TGTGCCATCAGTGACCCAGATCAGCCCCAGCATTTT
TRBV28,NA,TRBJ2-1,NA,CASSLVSAGRGNEQFF,TGTGCCAGCAGTCTAGTGTCGGCGGGCCGGGGGAATGAGCAGTTCTTC
TRBV15,once,TRBJ1-3,NA,CATSRDIGGSGNTIYF,TGTGCCACCAGCAGAGATATAGGGGGATCTGGAAACACCATATATTTT
TRBV7-9,NA,TRBJ2-7,NA,CASRRKGSYEQYF,TGTGCCAGCAGGAGGAAGGGCTCCTACGAGCAGTACTTC
TRBV28,NA,TRBJ1-2,NA,CASSPSRAGVYGYTF,TGTGCCAGCAGCCCCTCCCGAGCAGGGGTCTATGGCTACACCTTC
TRBV5-4,NA,TRBJ2-1,TRBD2,CASSLIAGGSYNEQFF,TGTGCCAGCAGCTTGATAGCGGGAGGTTCCTACAATGAGCAGTTCTTC
TRBV23-1,NA,TRBJ2-2,TRBD1,CASSQPIGTEKQTNTGELFF,TGCGCCAGCAGTCAACCGATAGGGACAGAAAAACAGACGAACACCGGGGAGCTGTTTTTT
TRBV5-5,NA,TRBJ1-1,NA,CASSFRFPNPLNTEAFF,TGTGCCAGCAGCTTTCGGTTCCCAAACCCGTTGAACACTGAAGCTTTCTTT
TRBV19,NA,TRBJ2-1,NA,CASSVRGSARGEQFF,TGTGCCAGTAGTGTTAGGGGTTCCGCCAGAGGTGAGCAGTTCTTC
TRBV7-3,NA,TRBJ2-3,NA,CASSLTPGSTDTQYF,TGTGCCAGCAGCTTAACCCCGGGGTCCACAGATACGCAGTATTTT
TRBV6-1,NA,TRBJ2-7,TRBD2,CASSEYIAGGYEQYF,TGTGCCAGCAGTGAATATATAGCGGGAGGGTACGAGCAGTACTTC
TRBV5-5,NA,TRBJ2-2,TRBD2,CASSSVAGLNTGELFF,TGTGCCAGCAGTAGTGTAGCGGGATTGAACACCGGGGAGCTGTTTTTT
TRBV19,NA,TRBJ2-5,NA,CASSMEGFQETQYF,TGTGCCAGTAGTATGGAGGGTTTCCAAGAGACCCAGTACTTC
TRBV11-2,NA,TRBJ2-7,NA,CASSSRYYEQYF,TGTGCCAGCAGCTCCCGCTACTACGAGCAGTACTTC
TRBV28,NA,TRBJ2-1,TRBD2,CASSPGLAWGNSYNEQFF,TGTGCCAGCAGTCCTGGACTAGCGTGGGGCAACTCCTACAATGAGCAGTTCTTC
TRBV7-2,NA,TRBJ2-7,NA,CASSLRRLTYEQYF,TGTGCCAGCAGCCTCCGACGCCTCACCTACGAGCAGTACTTC
TRBV15,NA,TRBJ2-7,NA,CATSRENSGGAREQYF,TGTGCCACCAGCAGAGAAAATAGCGGAGGGGCCAGGGAGCAGTACTTC
TRBV6-4,NA,TRBJ2-2,NA,CASSVVATGELFF,TGTGCCAGCAGTGTTGTTGCCACCGGGGAGCTGTTTTTT
TRBV28,NA,TRBJ2-7,NA,CASSLVSVASSYRNEQYF,TGTGCCAGCAGTTTAGTGAGTGTGGCTAGCTCCTATAGGAACGAGCAGTACTTC
TRBV5-1,NA,TRBJ2-3,NA,CASSPGTGTDTQYF,TGCGCCAGCAGCCCGGGGACCGGGACAGATACGCAGTATTTT
TRBV27,NA,TRBJ2-5,NA,CASSLASRETQYF,TGTGCCAGCAGTTTAGCAAGTAGAGAGACCCAGTACTTC
TRBV6-6,once,TRBJ2-1,NA,CASSYGREPPTEQFF,TGTGCCAGCAGTTACGGTCGGGAGCCCCCGACTGAGCAGTTCTTC
TRBV4-1,NA,TRBJ2-7,NA,CASSQKTGSYEQYF,TGCGCCAGCAGCCAAAAAACAGGGTCCTACGAGCAGTACTTC
TRBV5-1,NA,TRBJ2-7,TRBD1,CASSFRGSSYEQYF,TGCGCCAGCAGCTTCAGGGGGAGCTCCTACGAGCAGTACTTC
TRBV11-3,NA,TRBJ2-3,TRBD1,CASSATGSDTQYF,TGTGCCAGCAGCGCGACAGGGTCAGATACGCAGTATTTT
TRBV6-5,NA,TRBJ2-5,TRBD2,CASRLAVQETQYF,TGTGCCAGCAGGCTAGCGGTACAAGAGACCCAGTACTTC
TRBV7-8,NA,TRBJ2-3,TRBD2,CASSLRRERDTQYF,TGTGCCAGCAGCTTAAGGCGGGAGAGGGATACGCAGTATTTT
TRBV19,once,TRBJ2-4,NA,CASSPRGSKNIQYF,TGTGCCAGTAGTCCCCGAGGGTCCAAAAACATTCAGTACTTC
TRBV19,NA,TRBJ2-3,NA,CASSIRLVRDTQYF,TGTGCCAGTAGTATCCGGCTAGTAAGGGATACGCAGTATTTT
TRBV28,NA,TRBJ2-7,TRBD2,CASIEVAGGLASYEQYF,TGTGCCAGCATCGAGGTGGCGGGAGGCCTCGCTTCCTACGAGCAGTACTTC
TRBV5-1,NA,TRBJ1-1,TRBD1,CASSIRQGWNTEAFF,TGCGCCAGCAGCATAAGACAGGGCTGGAACACTGAAGCTTTCTTT
TRBV7-3,NA,TRBJ2-2,NA,CASSMDASGHTGELFF,TGTGCCAGCAGCATGGACGCCAGCGGACACACCGGGGAGCTGTTTTTT
TRBV5-1,NA,TRBJ2-2,TRBD2,CASSLGGAVGELFF,TGCGCCAGCAGCCTCGGGGGGGCTGTCGGGGAGCTGTTTTTT
TRBV5-8,few,TRBJ2-1,TRBD2,CASSRSSGRSNEQFF,TGTGCCAGCAGCCGCTCTAGCGGGAGGTCCAATGAGCAGTTCTTC
TRBV5-1,NA,TRBJ1-1,TRBD1,CASSPGTGVNTEAFF,TGCGCCAGCAGCCCGGGGACAGGGGTGAACACTGAAGCTTTCTTT
TRBV5-1,NA,TRBJ2-2,NA,CASSSLGENTGELFF,TGCGCCAGCAGCTCCTTGGGGGAGAACACCGGGGAGCTGTTTTTT
TRBV7-9,NA,TRBJ2-7,NA,CASSLGQGFGEQYF,TGTGCCAGCAGCTTAGGCCAGGGATTCGGGGAGCAGTACTTC
TRBV10-3,NA,TRBJ1-5,TRBD1,CASKDRVGSDQPQHF,TGTGCCAGCAAAGACAGGGTCGGGAGCGATCAGCCCCAGCATTTT
TRBV7-2,NA,TRBJ2-5,TRBD2,CASTPQRAGGLQETQYF,TGTGCCAGCACCCCCCAAAGGGCGGGAGGGTTACAAGAGACCCAGTACTTC